The 7 T cell receptor beta chains presented below share a single source sample, sequenced in a study of CD8 T cells in Susac syndrome. RNA in amounts of roughly 0.5 to 1 ug was reverse transcribed with random hexamers. TCRdb re-called the immunoSEQ multiplex PCR reads with MiXCR, one entry per CDR3 protein. The table has around 170,000 distinct CDR3 sequences, approximately 96% seen once. Sequenced: CD8+ T cells from PBMCs. Every receptor here comes from a human donor with multiple sclerosis.

The chain uses TRBV7-9 and TRBJ1-2; D unclear. V lost 5 bases and J lost 9, with 19 bases in between. CDR3 length: 14 residues. Germline CDR1 reads SEHNR; CDR2 reads FQNEAQ (reference sequence). The CDR3 sequence is CASSAPASERRYTF. The DNA for the CDR3 is TGTGCCAGCAGCGCACCAGCCTCTGAGAGGCGCTACACCTTC.

The CDR3 loop is CASSYLDSADTQYF. CDR3 DNA: TGTGCCAGCAGTTACTTAGATTCAGCAGATACGCAGTATTTT. The gene calls are TRBV6-5 and TRBJ2-3, with no clear D. Trimming took off 1 base at V and 4 bases at J, with 9 bases between the two ends. CDR3 length: 14 amino acids. CDR1 and CDR2 from the germline V gene are MNHEY and SVGAGI.

V usage is TRBV5-4 and J usage is TRBJ1-6; perhaps TRBD1 as D (5 bases). Germline CDR1 reads SGHNT; CDR2 reads YYREEE (reference sequence). CDR3 length: 14 amino acids. Trimming took off 4 bases at V and 5 bases at J, with 10 bases between the two ends. This CDR3 is CASSRDPDNSPLHF. The CDR3 region has the DNA TGTGCCAGCAGCCGGGACCCCGATAATTCACCCCTCCACTTT. Supplemented by reference TRBV5-4 and TRBJ1-6, the full variable domain reads ETGVTQSPTHLIKTRGQQVTLRCSSQSGHNTVSWYQQALGQGPQFIFQYYREEENGRGNFPPRFSGLQFPNYSSELNVNALELDDSALYLCASSRDPDNSPLHFGNGTRLTVT.

This sequence joins TRBV7-9 and TRBJ2-1, with D possibly being TRBD2 (6 bases). Germline CDR1 SEHNR, CDR2 FQNEAQ (reference sequence). V was cut by 3 bases and J by 8 bases, with 14 bases left in between. This CDR3 has 14 amino acids. The CDR3 DNA sequence: TGTGCCAGCAGCTTCGGGGGAGTGGACTATGAGCAGTTCTTC. Protein: CASSFGGVDYEQFF.

A word on this clonotype: The junction departs from germline at one end; a sequencing error may be responsible. The genes are TRBV28 and TRBJ2-5; perhaps TRBD1 as D (5 bases). The CDR3 runs to 13 residues. Germline assignment: CDR1 MDHEN and CDR2 SYDVKM. The CDR3 region has the DNA TGTGCCAGCAGTTCCACACCAAGAGACAGTGGGCACTTC. Its protein product is CASSSTPRDSGHF.

This chain uses TRBV20-1 with TRBJ2-7; D gene unclear. Germline CDR1 and CDR2: DFQATT and SNEGSKA (reference sequence). V shed 1 base and J shed 0 bases, with 16 bases lying between them. The CDR3 spans 16 residues. The DNA for the CDR3 is TGCAGTGCTAGAGGGTTGGTTGGGGTGGGCTCCTACGAGCAGTACTTC. It codes for CSARGLVGVGSYEQYF.

V usage is TRBV2 and J usage is TRBJ1-1; D ambiguous. The CDR3 loop spans 14 amino acids. Deletions cut 8 bases from V and 0 bases from J, with 13 bases between. CDR1 SNHLY and CDR2 FYNNEI come from the germline V gene. CDR3 residues: CASALGFMNTEAFF. As DNA, the CDR3 is TGTGCCAGCGCTTTAGGGTTCATGAACACTGAAGCTTTCTTT.